In its sample, the clone carrying this TCR beta chain was seen a few times. Antigen specificity is unknown. These data are taken from a study of blood T cells in healthy people across ages. Each sample had at least 6 million PBMCs isolated. A sample-barcoded 5' primer and a J-beta primer mix were used in a second PCR of about 6 to 12 cycles. A template-switch adaptor that had 12 random nucleotides put a tag on each cDNA molecule. Using its own MiXCR run on the 5' RACE reads, TCRdb lists one record per CDR3 protein. The data contain around 1,000,000 distinct CDR3 sequences, roughly a quarter of them singletons. The study's findings and limits: The study found more naive CD4+ cells and higher diversity in long-lived than aged donors. Nothing was known about donor CMV status, and this possibly confounded expanded clonotype changes.

The CDR3 totals 19 residues. CDR1 and CDR2 (germline): SGHVS, FQNEAQ. V gave up 2 bases and J gave up 0 bases, with 19 bases separating them. This sample was shared with a second study, whose subject was T cells of mothers and their children.

The sequence was obtained from a girl aged 2 to 10 in good health. V and J are TRBV7-8 and TRBJ1-4; tentatively, D is TRBD1 (6 bases). Material for sequencing was blood. In nucleotides, the CDR3 is TGTGCCAGCAGCTTAATTGTAGGGGGGATACTAACAACTAATGAAAAACTGTTTTTT. Its translation: CASSLIVGGILTTNEKLFF.